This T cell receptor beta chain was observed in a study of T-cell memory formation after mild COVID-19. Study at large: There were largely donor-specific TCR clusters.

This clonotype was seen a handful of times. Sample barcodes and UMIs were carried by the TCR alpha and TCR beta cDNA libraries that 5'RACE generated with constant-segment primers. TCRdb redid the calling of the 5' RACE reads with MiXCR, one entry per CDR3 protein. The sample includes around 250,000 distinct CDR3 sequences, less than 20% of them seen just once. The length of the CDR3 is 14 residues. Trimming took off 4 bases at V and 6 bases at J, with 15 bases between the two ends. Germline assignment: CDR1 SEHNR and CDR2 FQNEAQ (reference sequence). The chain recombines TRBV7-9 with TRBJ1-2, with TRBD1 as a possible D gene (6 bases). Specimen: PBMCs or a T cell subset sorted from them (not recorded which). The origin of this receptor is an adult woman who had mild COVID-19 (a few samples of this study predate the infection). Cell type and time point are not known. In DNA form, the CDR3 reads TGTGCCAGCAGCTCAACAGGGAAAGGAGATGGCTACACCTTC. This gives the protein CASSSTGKGDGYTF.